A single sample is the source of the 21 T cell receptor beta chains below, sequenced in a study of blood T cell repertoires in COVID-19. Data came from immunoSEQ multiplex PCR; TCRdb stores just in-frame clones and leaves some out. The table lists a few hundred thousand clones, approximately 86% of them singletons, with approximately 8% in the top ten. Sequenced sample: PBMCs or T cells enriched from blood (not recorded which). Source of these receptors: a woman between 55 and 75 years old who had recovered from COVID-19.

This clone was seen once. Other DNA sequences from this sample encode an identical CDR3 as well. The CDR3: CASSPTGAYEQYF. The CDR3 nucleotides read TGCGCCAGCAGCCCTACCGGGGCCTACGAGCAGTACTTC. The chain has TRBV4-1 and TRBJ2-7; D possibly corresponds to TRBD2 (5 bases). Per germline, CDR1 MGHRA and CDR2 YSYEKL. This CDR3 region has 13 residues. V shed 4 bases and J shed 2 bases, with 9 bases lying between them.

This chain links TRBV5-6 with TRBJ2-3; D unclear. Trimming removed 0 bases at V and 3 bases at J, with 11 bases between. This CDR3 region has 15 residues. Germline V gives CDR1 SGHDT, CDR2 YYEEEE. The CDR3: CASSLAPGSTDTQYF. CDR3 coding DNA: TGTGCCAGCAGCTTGGCCCCGGGTTCGACAGATACGCAGTATTTT.

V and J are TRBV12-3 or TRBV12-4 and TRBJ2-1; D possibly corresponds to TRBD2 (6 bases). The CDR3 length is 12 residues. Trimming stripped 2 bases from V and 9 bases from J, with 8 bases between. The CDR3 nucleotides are TGTGCCAGCAGTTTATTCGGGGGTGAGCAGTTCTTC. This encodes CASSLFGGEQFF.

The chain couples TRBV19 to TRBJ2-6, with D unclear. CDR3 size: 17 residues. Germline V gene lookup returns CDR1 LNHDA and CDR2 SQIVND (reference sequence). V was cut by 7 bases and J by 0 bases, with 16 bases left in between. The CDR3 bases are TGTGCCAGTATTACGAGAGGTTTTCCCTCTGGGGCCAACGTCCTGACTTTC. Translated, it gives CASITRGFPSGANVLTF.

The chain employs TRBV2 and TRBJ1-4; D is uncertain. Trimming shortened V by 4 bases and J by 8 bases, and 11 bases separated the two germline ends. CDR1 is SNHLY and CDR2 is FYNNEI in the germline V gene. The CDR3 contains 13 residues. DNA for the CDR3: TGTGCCAGCAGTGGAGGCATGACGGAAAAACTGTTTTTT. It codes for CASSGGMTEKLFF. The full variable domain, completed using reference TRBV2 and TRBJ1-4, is EPEVTQTPSHQVTQMGQEVILRCVPISNHLYFYWYRQILGQKVEFLVSFYNNEISEKSEIFDDQFSVERPDGSNFTLKIRSTKLEDSAMYFCASSGGMTEKLFFGSGTQLSVL.

For the CDR3, the DNA is TGTGCCATCAGTGAGAGGGACTTGGATAATTCACCCCTCCACTTT. Translation: CAISERDLDNSPLHF. The rearrangement joins TRBV10-3 to TRBJ1-6; maybe TRBD1 (5 bases). The CDR3 has 15 residues. CDR1 is ENHRY, CDR2 SYGVKD, per germline. Between the trimmed V and J ends, which lost 2 bases and 5 bases, there was a span of 10 bases.

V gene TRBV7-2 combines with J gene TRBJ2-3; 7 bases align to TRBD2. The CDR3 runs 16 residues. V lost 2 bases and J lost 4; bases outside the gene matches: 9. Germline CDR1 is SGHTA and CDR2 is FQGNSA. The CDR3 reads CASSLLGTGGADTQYF. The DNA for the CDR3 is TGTGCCAGCAGCTTACTGGGTACGGGGGGAGCAGATACGCAGTATTTT.

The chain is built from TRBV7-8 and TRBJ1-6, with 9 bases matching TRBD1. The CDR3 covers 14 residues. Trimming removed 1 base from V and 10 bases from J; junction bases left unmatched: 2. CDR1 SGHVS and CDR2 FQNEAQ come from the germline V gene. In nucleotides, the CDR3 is TGTGCCAGCAGCTTAGGGACAGGGGACTCACCCCTCCACTTT. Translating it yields CASSLGTGDSPLHF.

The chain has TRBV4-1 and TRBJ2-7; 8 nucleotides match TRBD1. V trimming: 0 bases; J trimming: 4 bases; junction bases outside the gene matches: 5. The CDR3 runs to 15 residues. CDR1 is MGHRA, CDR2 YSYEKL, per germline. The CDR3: CASSQDQGALYEQYF. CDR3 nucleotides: TGCGCCAGCAGCCAAGACCAGGGGGCGCTGTACGAGCAGTACTTC.

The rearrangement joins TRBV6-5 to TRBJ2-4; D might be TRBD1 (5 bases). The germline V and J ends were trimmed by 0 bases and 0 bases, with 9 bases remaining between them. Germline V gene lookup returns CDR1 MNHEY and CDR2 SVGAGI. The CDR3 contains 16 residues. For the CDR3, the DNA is TGTGCCAGCAGTTACTCAGGGGTCCTAGCCAAAAACATTCAGTACTTC. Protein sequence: CASSYSGVLAKNIQYF.

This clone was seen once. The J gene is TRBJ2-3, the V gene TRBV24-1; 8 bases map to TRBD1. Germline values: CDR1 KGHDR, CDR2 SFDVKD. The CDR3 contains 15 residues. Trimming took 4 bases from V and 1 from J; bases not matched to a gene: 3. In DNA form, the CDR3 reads TGTGCCACCAGTGACGGACAGGGTCGCACAGATACGCAGTATTTT. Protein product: CATSDGQGRTDTQYF.

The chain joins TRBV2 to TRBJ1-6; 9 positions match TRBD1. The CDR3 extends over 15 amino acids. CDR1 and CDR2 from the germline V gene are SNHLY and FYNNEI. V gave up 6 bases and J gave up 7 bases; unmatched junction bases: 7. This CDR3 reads CASSRVDRGNSPLHF. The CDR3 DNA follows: TGTGCCAGCAGCCGCGTCGACAGGGGGAATTCACCCCTCCACTTT.

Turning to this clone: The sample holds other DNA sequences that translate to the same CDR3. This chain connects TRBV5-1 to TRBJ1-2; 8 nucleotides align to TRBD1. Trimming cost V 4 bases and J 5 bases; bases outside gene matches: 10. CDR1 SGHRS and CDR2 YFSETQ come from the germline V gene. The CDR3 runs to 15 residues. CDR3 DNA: TGCGCCAGCAGCCCCGGGACAGGAAGGGGATATGGCTACACCTTC. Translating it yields CASSPGTGRGYGYTF.

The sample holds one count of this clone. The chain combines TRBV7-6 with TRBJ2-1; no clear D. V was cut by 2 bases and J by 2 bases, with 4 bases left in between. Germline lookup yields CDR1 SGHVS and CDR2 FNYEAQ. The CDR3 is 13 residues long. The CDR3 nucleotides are TGTGCCAGCAGCTTAACTACCTACAATGAGCAGTTCTTC. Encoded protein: CASSLTTYNEQFF.

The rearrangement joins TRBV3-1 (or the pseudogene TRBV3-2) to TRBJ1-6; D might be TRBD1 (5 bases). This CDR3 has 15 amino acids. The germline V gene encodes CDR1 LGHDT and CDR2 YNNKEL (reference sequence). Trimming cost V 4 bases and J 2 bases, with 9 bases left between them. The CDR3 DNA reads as TGTGCCAGCAGCCGTCAGGACACCTATAATTCACCCCTCCACTTT. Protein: CASSRQDTYNSPLHF.

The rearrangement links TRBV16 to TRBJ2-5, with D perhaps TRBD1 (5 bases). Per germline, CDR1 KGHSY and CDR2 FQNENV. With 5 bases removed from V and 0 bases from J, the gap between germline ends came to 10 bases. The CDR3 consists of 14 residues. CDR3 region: CASSFNRYQETQYF. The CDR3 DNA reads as TGTGCCAGCAGCTTCAACAGGTACCAAGAGACCCAGTACTTC.

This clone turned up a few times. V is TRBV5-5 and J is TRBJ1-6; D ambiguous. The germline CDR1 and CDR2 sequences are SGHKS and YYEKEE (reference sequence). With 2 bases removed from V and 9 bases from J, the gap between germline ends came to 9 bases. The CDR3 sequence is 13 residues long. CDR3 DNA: TGTGCCAGCAGCTTCTTAACGGGTTCACCCCTCCACTTT. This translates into CASSFLTGSPLHF.

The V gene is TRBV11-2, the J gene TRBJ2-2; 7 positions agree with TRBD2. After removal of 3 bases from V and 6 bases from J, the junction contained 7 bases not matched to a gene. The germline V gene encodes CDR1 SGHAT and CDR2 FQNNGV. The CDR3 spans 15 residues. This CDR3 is CASSFRGSGAGELFF. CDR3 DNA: TGTGCCAGCAGCTTTCGGGGGAGCGGGGCCGGGGAGCTGTTTTTT.

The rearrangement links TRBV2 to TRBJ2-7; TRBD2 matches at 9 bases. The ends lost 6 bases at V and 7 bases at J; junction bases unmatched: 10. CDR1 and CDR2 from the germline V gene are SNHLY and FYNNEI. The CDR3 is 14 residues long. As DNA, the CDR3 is TGTGCCAGCAGGAAGGCTAGCGGGGTAGGGGAGCAGTACTTC. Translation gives CASRKASGVGEQYF.

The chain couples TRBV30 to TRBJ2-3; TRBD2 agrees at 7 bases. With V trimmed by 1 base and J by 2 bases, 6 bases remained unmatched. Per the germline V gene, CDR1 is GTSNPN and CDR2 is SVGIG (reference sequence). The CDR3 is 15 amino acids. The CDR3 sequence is CAWSERGRYTDTQYF. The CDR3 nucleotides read TGTGCCTGGAGTGAGCGGGGTCGTTACACAGATACGCAGTATTTT.

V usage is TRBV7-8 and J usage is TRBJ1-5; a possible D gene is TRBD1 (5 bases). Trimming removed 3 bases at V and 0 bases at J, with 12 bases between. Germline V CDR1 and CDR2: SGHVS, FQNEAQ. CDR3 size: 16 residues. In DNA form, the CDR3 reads TGTGCCAGCAGCTTCCTCAGGGCGTATAGCAATCAGCCCCAGCATTTT. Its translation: CASSFLRAYSNQPQHF.